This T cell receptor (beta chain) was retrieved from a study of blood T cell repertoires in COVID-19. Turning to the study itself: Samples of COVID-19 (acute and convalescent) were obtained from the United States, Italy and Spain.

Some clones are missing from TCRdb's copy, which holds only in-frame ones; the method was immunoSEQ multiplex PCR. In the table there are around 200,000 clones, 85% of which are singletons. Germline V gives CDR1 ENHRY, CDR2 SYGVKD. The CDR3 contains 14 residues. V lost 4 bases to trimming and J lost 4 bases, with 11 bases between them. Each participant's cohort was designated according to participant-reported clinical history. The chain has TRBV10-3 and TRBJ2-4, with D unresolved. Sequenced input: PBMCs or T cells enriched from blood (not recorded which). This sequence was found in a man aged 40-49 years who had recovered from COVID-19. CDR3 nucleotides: TGTGCCATCAGTGCGCCGTACTCAAAAAACATTCAGTACTTC. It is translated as CAISAPYSKNIQYF.